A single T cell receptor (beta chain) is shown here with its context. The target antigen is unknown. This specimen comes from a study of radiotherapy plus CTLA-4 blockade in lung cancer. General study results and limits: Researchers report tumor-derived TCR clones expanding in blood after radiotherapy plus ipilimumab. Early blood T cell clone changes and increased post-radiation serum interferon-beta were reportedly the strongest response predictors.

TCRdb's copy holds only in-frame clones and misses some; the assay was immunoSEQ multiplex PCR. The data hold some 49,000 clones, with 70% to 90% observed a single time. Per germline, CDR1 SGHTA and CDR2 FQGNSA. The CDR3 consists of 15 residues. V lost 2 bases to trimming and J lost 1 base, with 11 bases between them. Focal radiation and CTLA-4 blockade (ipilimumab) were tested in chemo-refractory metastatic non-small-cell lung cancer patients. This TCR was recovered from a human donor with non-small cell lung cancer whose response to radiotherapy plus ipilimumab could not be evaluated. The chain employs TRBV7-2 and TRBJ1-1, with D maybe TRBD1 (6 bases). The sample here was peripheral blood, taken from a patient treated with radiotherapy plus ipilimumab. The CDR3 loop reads CASSLRGGKNTEAFF. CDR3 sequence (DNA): TGTGCCAGCAGCTTAAGGGGGGGGAAGAACACTGAAGCTTTCTTT. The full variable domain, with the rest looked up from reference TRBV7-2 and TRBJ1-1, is GAGVSQSPSNKVTEKGKDVELRCDPISGHTALYWYRQSLGQGLEFLIYFQGNSAPDKSGLPSDRFSAERTGGSVSTLTIQRTQQEDSAVYLCASSLRGGKNTEAFFGQGTRLTVV.